These 19 T cell receptor beta chains share one sample of origin, sequenced in a study of cytomegalovirus exposure and HLA in healthy donors. Use of 60 Vbeta and 13 Jbeta primers characterized the PCR. Libraries were prepared by immunoSEQ multiplex PCR; TCRdb keeps only in-frame clonotypes and omits some of them. The sample has a few hundred thousand clones, roughly 80% seen once; the top ten hold approximately 2.8%. The specimen sequenced was PBMCs. These receptor sequences come from a man aged 25 to 45 in good health and CMV-seronegative.

Concerning this clone itself: Sequence at one end of the junction differs from germline and may be a read error. J is TRBJ2-5 and V is TRBV7-6; D might be TRBD2 (5 bases). The J call may be in error: the DNA end matches TRBJ2-7 better. CDR1 and CDR2 from the germline V gene are SGHVS and FNYEAQ. The CDR3 covers 14 residues. CDR3 sequence reads: CASSLALDPYEQYF. CDR3 nucleotide sequence: TGTGCCAGCAGCCTAGCCCTAGACCCCTACGAGCAGTACTTC.

Worth noting for this clone: Other DNA sequences of this sample code for an identical CDR3. The chain is built from TRBV5-4 and TRBJ1-2; tentative D call: TRBD1 (5 bases). V was trimmed by 0 bases and J by 10 bases, leaving 13 bases between them. The CDR3 runs 13 residues. Germline values: CDR1 SGHNT, CDR2 YYREEE (reference sequence). The CDR3 loop reads CASSLGGSRNYTF. The CDR3 DNA follows: TGTGCCAGCAGCTTGGGGGGCAGCCGCAACTACACCTTC. The full variable domain, completed using reference TRBV5-4 and TRBJ1-2, is ETGVTQSPTHLIKTRGQQVTLRCSSQSGHNTVSWYQQALGQGPQFIFQYYREEENGRGNFPPRFSGLQFPNYSSELNVNALELDDSALYLCASSLGGSRNYTFGSGTRLTVV.

The chain combines TRBV28 with TRBJ1-2, with TRBD1 identical over 9 bases. V was pared by 5 bases and J by 6 bases, with 7 bases of the junction left unmatched. CDR1 is MDHEN, CDR2 SYDVKM, per germline. This CDR3 comprises 14 residues. The DNA for the CDR3 is TGTGCCAGCAGTCAGAACAGGGGGCTCGATGGCTACACCTTC. Protein product: CASSQNRGLDGYTF.

For this clone: The junction differs from germline at one of its ends, possibly a read error. The rearrangement joins TRBV6-5 to TRBJ2-1; 11 nucleotides agree with TRBD2. CDR1 is MNHEY and CDR2 is SVGAGI in the germline V gene. This CDR3 has 15 amino acids. The CDR3 protein is CASSRLAGSSNEQFF. The CDR3 region has the DNA TGTGCCAGCAGCCGACTAGCGGGGTCCTCCAATGAGCAGTTCTTC.

The chain has TRBV5-1 and TRBJ2-7, with D tentatively TRBD1 (5 bases). Germline loops: CDR1 SGHRS, CDR2 YFSETQ. This CDR3 has 11 amino acids. V lost 5 bases to trimming and J lost 5 bases, with 8 bases between them. CDR3 residues: CASSVQDEQYF. DNA for the CDR3: TGCGCCAGCAGTGTACAGGACGAGCAGTACTTC.

The rearrangement links TRBV6-6 to TRBJ2-1; TRBD2 is a possible D gene (7 bases). This CDR3 region has 14 residues. Deletions cut 2 bases from V and 9 bases from J, with 14 bases between. Germline CDR1 is MNHNY and CDR2 is SVGAGI (reference sequence). Written as DNA, the CDR3 is TGTGCCAGCAGTTACGTGGGGGGGCGTAGTGAGCAGTTCTTC. Translating gives CASSYVGGRSEQFF.

The chain joins TRBV19 to TRBJ1-1; D is unclear. Per the germline V gene, CDR1 is LNHDA and CDR2 is SQIVND (reference sequence). The length of the CDR3 is 12 residues. The V end was cut by 10 bases, the J end by 10 bases, with 19 bases between. CDR3 DNA: TGTGCCACCACGGACGGACTACTGGGAGCTTTCTTT. Protein sequence: CATTDGLLGAFF.

The V call is TRBV27, the J call TRBJ2-3, with TRBD2 matching 10 bases. V shed 9 bases and J 2 bases; nucleotides not matched to a gene: 5. The CDR3 length is 14 residues. Germline values: CDR1 MNHEY, CDR2 SMNVEV (reference sequence). The CDR3 spells CASGTSEYTDTQYF. CDR3 sequence (DNA): TGTGCCAGTGGGACTAGCGAGTACACAGATACGCAGTATTTT.

The chain carries TRBV2 and TRBJ2-1; 9 bases match TRBD2. CDR1 is SNHLY, CDR2 FYNNEI, per germline. The CDR3 has 13 residues. J gave up 8 bases and V 8 bases, and 7 bases lay outside the gene matches. As DNA, the CDR3 is TGTGCCAGCGGTGCGGGGGGGATGTATGAGCAGTTCTTC. It is translated as CASGAGGMYEQFF.

The J gene is TRBJ2-5, the V gene TRBV9; 11 bases fit TRBD1. Germline V gives CDR1 SGDLS, CDR2 YYNGEE. The ends lost 3 bases at V and 5 bases at J; junction bases unmatched: 15. This CDR3 is built from 18 residues. This CDR3 is CASSAEDRGHFSWETQYF. The CDR3 DNA follows: TGTGCCAGCAGCGCTGAGGACAGGGGGCACTTTAGTTGGGAGACCCAGTACTTC.

This clone appeared once. V usage is TRBV28 and J usage is TRBJ2-5; the match to TRBD1 covers 10 bases. The tail of the sequence fits TRBJ2-7 better, so the J call may be wrong. The length of the CDR3 is 14 residues. Germline V gene lookup returns CDR1 MDHEN and CDR2 SYDVKM. The CDR3 DNA is TGTGCCAGCAGTTTCATTGGACAGGGGGACGAGCAGTACTTC. Translation gives CASSFIGQGDEQYF.

This clone was detected only a few times. The CDR3 region is CASSFSQPQHF. In DNA, the CDR3 is TGTGCCAGCAGCTTTAGTCAGCCCCAGCATTTT. The rearrangement uses TRBV6-6 and TRBJ1-5; no clear D. The CDR3 contains 11 residues. The ends were cut back, 6 bases at V and 6 bases at J, with 6 bases in the middle. Germline V lookup: CDR1 MNHNY, CDR2 SVGAGI (reference sequence).

As to this clone: Compared with germline, one end of the junction differs, possibly owing to a read error. This chain uses TRBV27 with TRBJ2-6; possibly TRBD1 for D (5 bases). This CDR3 comprises 18 residues. Germline V gene data show CDR1 as MNHEY and CDR2 as SMNVEV (reference sequence). DNA for the CDR3: TGTGCCAGCACTCAGGGTGCCAAAATTCGCTCTGGGGCCAGCGTCCTGACTTTC. Encoded protein: CASTQGAKIRSGASVLTF.

The chain joins TRBV29-1 to TRBJ2-7; 7 bases are shared with TRBD1. Trimming at V came to 6 bases and at J to 2 bases, leaving 4 bases not matched to a gene. Germline-derived CDR1 and CDR2 are SQVTM and ANQGSEA. The CDR3 length is 12 residues. The CDR3, as DNA: TGCAGCGTAGAGGACAGGACCTACGAGCAGTACTTC. It specifies CSVEDRTYEQYF.

This chain links TRBV6-1 with TRBJ1-5; D is unclear. Per the germline V gene, CDR1 is MNHNS and CDR2 is SASEGT. V was shortened by 2 bases and J by 7 bases, with 15 bases between the two germline ends. The CDR3 consists of 15 residues. The CDR3 DNA sequence: TGTGCCAGCAGTGAATACTTGTCGGGAGGACAGCCCCAGCATTTT. Protein product: CASSEYLSGGQPQHF.

The chain is built from TRBV5-1 and TRBJ2-2, with D unclear. The CDR3 runs 12 residues. V lost 5 bases and J 7 bases, leaving 9 bases between the germline ends. CDR1 SGHRS and CDR2 YFSETQ come from the germline V gene. The DNA for the CDR3 is TGCGCCAGCAGTCTTGAGGTCGGGGAGCTGTTTTTT. Residues: CASSLEVGELFF.

This clone was seen more than once but under ten times. Sequence at one end of the junction differs from germline and may be a read error. The V gene is TRBV6-1, the J gene TRBJ2-7, with no clear D. Germline CDR1 and CDR2: MNHNS and SASEGT. This CDR3 has 12 amino acids. The CDR3 is CASSDLVIPQDF. CDR3 DNA: TGTGCCAGCAGTGACCTCGTCATCCCCCAGGACTTC.

The chain links TRBV5-6 to TRBJ2-3; 8 nucleotides line up with TRBD1. The trim removed 1 base at V and 0 bases at J, leaving 10 bases unmatched. Germline CDR1 SGHDT, CDR2 YYEEEE. This CDR3 is 18 amino acids long. The CDR3 is CASSLFSSQGASTDTQYF. As DNA, the CDR3 is TGTGCCAGCAGCTTGTTTTCCTCGCAGGGGGCGAGCACAGATACGCAGTATTTT.

For the CDR3, the DNA is TGCGCCAGCAGCTTGGAGCCAGGAAAAGAGACCCAGTACTTC. As protein: CASSLEPGKETQYF. The V and J genes are TRBV5-1 and TRBJ2-5; no firm D call. Trimming removed 0 bases from V and 3 bases from J, with 9 bases in between. The CDR3 has 14 residues. CDR1 SGHRS and CDR2 YFSETQ come from the germline V gene.